This TCR beta chain was identified during a study of pediatric ulcerative colitis. Profiled with immunoSEQ multiplex PCR; TCRdb holds only in-frame clones, not every one. The table records roughly 5,200 clones, 89% of them present only once. Points on this clone: Antigen unknown.

Germline loops: CDR1 MDHEN, CDR2 SYDVKM. V lost 6 bases to trimming and J lost 8 bases; unmatched junction nucleotides: 15. The length of the CDR3 is 16 residues. Ulcerative colitis patients received no immunosuppressive medication before the diagnostic colonoscopy. Whole-study results and caveats: Compared with controls, ulcerative colitis showed greater blood-rectum clone sharing. A couple of patients' blood samples yielded substantially fewer templates. A couple of rectal clonotypes were found only in ulcerative colitis patients, all of them.

The V call is TRBV28, the J call TRBJ2-1, with TRBD2 matching 8 bases. The sample consisted of blood. This sequence was found in a boy aged 10-17 years with mild ulcerative colitis. The CDR3 nucleotides read TGTGCCAGCAGACTCCGCCAAGCGGGAGATTACCATGAGCAGTTCTTC. Residues: CASRLRQAGDYHEQFF.